The 21 T cell receptor beta chains below were found in one sample sequenced in a study of blood T cell repertoires in COVID-19. Sequencing was performed with immunoSEQ multiplex PCR; in TCRdb, only in-frame clones are kept and a portion is missing. This table has approximately 130,000 clones, 88% appearing once. The sample taken for sequencing was peripheral blood. Receptors were obtained from a human donor in a cohort sampled during active COVID-19.

This clone has just a few counts. The gene calls are TRBV4-1 and TRBJ2-3, with TRBD2 identical over 10 bases. V lost 4 bases, J lost 4 bases, and 8 bases stayed unmatched. The CDR3 covers 16 residues. Germline CDR1 is MGHRA and CDR2 is YSYEKL. This CDR3 reads CASSPRPSGGPDTQYF. DNA of the CDR3: TGCGCCAGCAGCCCGAGACCTAGCGGGGGCCCAGATACGCAGTATTTT.

The chain is built from TRBV7-6 and TRBJ1-5; 7 bases fit TRBD1. V was pared by 5 bases and J by 5 bases, with 9 bases of the junction left unmatched. Germline-derived CDR1 and CDR2 are SGHVS and FNYEAQ. The CDR3 consists of 15 residues. In nucleotides, the CDR3 is TGTGCCAGCAGCGCCCGACAGGGTGGGGATCAGCCCCAGCATTTT. Protein: CASSARQGGDQPQHF.

This rearrangement joins TRBV9 to TRBJ2-3; TRBD2 matches at 10 bases. This CDR3 region has 18 residues. V dropped 3 bases and J dropped 3; count of bases not matched to a gene: 13. Germline CDR1 and CDR2: SGDLS and YYNGEE. This CDR3 is CASSETPSGGPITDTQYF. The DNA of the CDR3 is TGTGCCAGCAGCGAGACCCCTAGCGGGGGACCGATTACAGATACGCAGTATTTT.

V and J are TRBV4-1 and TRBJ2-1; D call uncertain. V lost 2 bases, J lost 0 bases, and 8 bases lay in between. The V gene's germline CDR1 is MGHRA and CDR2 YSYEKL. This CDR3 region has 15 residues. The CDR3 protein is CASSQKPGSYNEQFF. CDR3 bases: TGCGCCAGCAGCCAAAAACCGGGCTCCTACAATGAGCAGTTCTTC.

The chain joins TRBV28 to TRBJ2-7; 9 bases line up with TRBD1. Trimming removed 7 bases from V and 2 bases from J; junction bases left unmatched: 12. Germline values: CDR1 MDHEN, CDR2 SYDVKM. The CDR3 has 16 amino acids. Here the CDR3 DNA reads TGTGCCAGCAAGGGCCTTACCGGGACAGGGCCCTACGAGCAGTACTTC. Its translation is CASKGLTGTGPYEQYF.

The chain has TRBV28 and TRBJ1-1; D ambiguous. V shed 6 bases and J shed 8 bases, with 19 bases lying between them. Germline V gene lookup returns CDR1 MDHEN and CDR2 SYDVKM. The CDR3 spans 14 residues. The CDR3 loop is CASSIGGRPEEAFF. The CDR3 coding sequence is TGTGCCAGCAGCATTGGAGGACGACCCGAAGAAGCTTTCTTT.

The rearrangement uses TRBV25-1 and TRBJ2-7, with 8 positions matching TRBD2. Germline CDR1 is MGHDK and CDR2 is SYGVNS. Trimming cost V 2 bases and J 0 bases; bases outside gene matches: 9. This CDR3 comprises 17 residues. DNA of the CDR3: TGTGCCAGCAGTGAAAGACTAGCGAGAGTCTACTCCTACGAGCAGTACTTC. Its translation: CASSERLARVYSYEQYF.

There are a few counts of this clone. The genes are TRBV29-1 and TRBJ1-5; D not certain. This CDR3 region has 13 residues. V was pared by 4 bases and J by 0 bases, with 7 bases between. The germline V gene has CDR1 SQVTM and CDR2 ANQGSEA. The CDR3 protein is CSVAGNSNQPQHF. CDR3 DNA: TGCAGCGTTGCCGGGAATAGCAATCAGCCCCAGCATTTT.

V and J are TRBV27 and TRBJ2-1; 8 nucleotides line up with TRBD1. CDR3 length: 15 residues. CDR1 is MNHEY and CDR2 is SMNVEV in the germline V gene (reference sequence). V trimming: 5 bases; J trimming: 7 bases; junction bases outside the gene matches: 10. CDR3 in DNA: TGTGCCAGCAGTGTCGAATGGACAGGGATGAATGAGCAGTTCTTC. Encoded protein: CASSVEWTGMNEQFF.

The V call is TRBV12-3 or TRBV12-4, the J call TRBJ2-3; D may be TRBD2 (6 bases). The germline V and J ends were trimmed by 1 base and 4 bases, with 6 bases remaining between them. There are 13 residues in the CDR3. The CDR3 here is CASSLGGADTQYF. CDR3 DNA sequence: TGTGCCAGCAGTTTAGGGGGGGCAGATACGCAGTATTTT.

The V gene is TRBV27, the J gene TRBJ2-5, with TRBD2 matching 7 bases. This CDR3 has 14 residues. CDR1 is MNHEY, CDR2 SMNVEV, per germline (reference sequence). V dropped 5 bases and J dropped 5; count of bases not matched to a gene: 8. The CDR3, as DNA: TGTGCCAGCAGTCCCGTATCCGGGGGGGAGACCCAGTACTTC. Amino acid sequence: CASSPVSGGETQYF.

This clone was counted between two and nine times. The V gene is TRBV27, the J gene TRBJ1-5; D gene uncertain. This CDR3 contains 12 residues. Per the germline V gene, CDR1 is MNHEY and CDR2 is SMNVEV (reference sequence). V was shortened by 3 bases and J by 6 bases, with 6 bases between the two germline ends. Here the CDR3 DNA reads TGTGCCAGCAGTTTTCGCGGTCAGCCCCAGCATTTT. Protein sequence: CASSFRGQPQHF.

The chain has TRBV5-6 and TRBJ2-7, with D unresolved. The CDR3 loop spans 14 amino acids. The V gene's germline CDR1 is SGHDT and CDR2 YYEEEE. The V end was cut by 2 bases, the J end by 0 bases, with 9 bases between. Here the CDR3 reads CASSFREASYEQYF. The CDR3 region has the DNA TGTGCCAGCAGCTTTCGTGAGGCCTCCTACGAGCAGTACTTC.

The chain joins TRBV5-5 to TRBJ1-4; D ambiguous. Trimming shortened V by 5 bases and J by 8 bases, and 13 bases separated the two germline ends. The CDR3 spans 13 residues. Germline V gene sequence: CDR1 SGHKS, CDR2 YYEKEE (reference sequence). CDR3 amino acids: CASRRGSTEKLFF. The CDR3 region has the DNA TGTGCCAGCAGACGGGGAAGCACCGAAAAACTGTTTTTT.

The J gene is TRBJ1-1, the V gene TRBV19, with a weak D call TRBD1 (6 bases). There are 16 residues in the CDR3. The V gene's germline CDR1 is LNHDA and CDR2 SQIVND (reference sequence). V was trimmed by 0 bases and J by 4 bases, leaving 15 bases between them. CDR3 DNA: TGTGCCAGTAGTATAGATCGGGGGGCTATTGGCACTGAAGCTTTCTTT. Protein product: CASSIDRGAIGTEAFF.

The chain has TRBV27 and TRBJ1-6, with TRBD1 as a possible D gene (5 bases). The CDR3 extends over 17 amino acids. Germline lookup yields CDR1 MNHEY and CDR2 SMNVEV (reference sequence). V lost 5 bases and J 8 bases, leaving 22 bases between the germline ends. The CDR3 region has the DNA TGTGCCAGCAGTCCCCTAAGGGGTTCGACCCTTGATTCACCCCTCCACTTT. Amino acids: CASSPLRGSTLDSPLHF.

V and J are TRBV28 and TRBJ1-6, with D uncertain. This CDR3 spans 15 amino acids. The germline gives CDR1 MDHEN, CDR2 SYDVKM. Trimming took off 10 bases at V and 2 bases at J, with 15 bases between the two ends. CDR3 protein: CATLIGGTYNSPLHF. Here the CDR3 DNA reads TGTGCCACCCTTATCGGAGGAACCTATAATTCACCCCTCCACTTT.

This chain joins TRBV6-5 and TRBJ2-1; D might be TRBD2 (5 bases). This CDR3 contains 13 residues. CDR1 MNHEY and CDR2 SVGAGI come from the germline V gene. The V end lost 0 bases, the J end lost 16 bases, and 16 bases lay between the germline ends. The DNA of the CDR3 is TGTGCCAGCAGTTACTCGAATCTAGCCATCGAATTCTTC. Translated, it gives CASSYSNLAIEFF.

The rearrangement links TRBV27 to TRBJ2-7; 10 bases align to TRBD2. CDR3 length: 16 residues. Germline V lookup: CDR1 MNHEY, CDR2 SMNVEV (reference sequence). The V segment lost 0 bases and the J segment 7 bases; nucleotides outside the gene matches: 9. The chain's CDR3 is CASSLSVLAGAGEQYF. CDR3 in DNA: TGTGCCAGCAGTTTATCAGTCCTAGCGGGGGCTGGGGAGCAGTACTTC.

This clone was observed a single time. This sequence joins TRBV11-2 and TRBJ2-7; 7 nucleotides align to TRBD1. The CDR3 sequence is 17 residues long. Germline V gene data show CDR1 as SGHAT and CDR2 as FQNNGV. After removal of 3 bases from V and 2 bases from J, the junction contained 13 bases not matched to a gene. CDR3: CASSFTVFGTATYEQYF. The CDR3, as DNA: TGTGCCAGCAGCTTTACTGTCTTTGGGACAGCCACCTACGAGCAGTACTTC.

The chain carries TRBV25-1 and TRBJ2-3; TRBD2 matches at 8 bases. Germline V gene lookup returns CDR1 MGHDK and CDR2 SYGVNS. The V gene end was trimmed by 8 bases and the J gene end by 4 bases; junction bases not matched to a gene: 8. This CDR3 spans 14 amino acids. As DNA, the CDR3 is TGTGCCAGCTCCCAAGGACTAGCTGCAGATACGCAGTATTTT. Translating it yields CASSQGLAADTQYF.